This T cell receptor (beta chain) is drawn from a study of early T cells in non-severe SARS-CoV-2 infection. Study in general: With bulk RNA from unsorted whole blood as input, sequencing yielded unpaired chains.

The V gene end was trimmed by 5 bases and the J gene end by 5 bases; junction bases not matched to a gene: 10. CDR1 is SEHNR and CDR2 is FQNEAQ in the germline V gene (reference sequence). This CDR3 region has 17 residues. In regard to this clonotype: What it binds is unknown.

Attached unique molecular identifiers marked individual cDNA molecules. TCRdb redid the calling of the 5' RACE reads with MiXCR, one entry per CDR3 protein. The repertoire holds 100,000 to 120,000 distinct CDR3 sequences, 9% to 14% seen once, with less than 3.5% in the top ten. General observations from the study: The study's VDJdb matching favored anti-spike CD8 responses and missed private and CD4 specificities.

V is TRBV7-9 and J is TRBJ2-1, with 12 nucleotides matching TRBD2. Source material: whole blood. This receptor was identified in an adult who was a healthcare worker with PCR-confirmed SARS-CoV-2 infection or an uninfected control (not recorded which). Here the CDR3 reads CASSPKMTSGRNNEQFF. The CDR3 DNA reads TGTGCCAGCAGCCCTAAGATGACTAGCGGGAGAAACAATGAGCAGTTCTTC.